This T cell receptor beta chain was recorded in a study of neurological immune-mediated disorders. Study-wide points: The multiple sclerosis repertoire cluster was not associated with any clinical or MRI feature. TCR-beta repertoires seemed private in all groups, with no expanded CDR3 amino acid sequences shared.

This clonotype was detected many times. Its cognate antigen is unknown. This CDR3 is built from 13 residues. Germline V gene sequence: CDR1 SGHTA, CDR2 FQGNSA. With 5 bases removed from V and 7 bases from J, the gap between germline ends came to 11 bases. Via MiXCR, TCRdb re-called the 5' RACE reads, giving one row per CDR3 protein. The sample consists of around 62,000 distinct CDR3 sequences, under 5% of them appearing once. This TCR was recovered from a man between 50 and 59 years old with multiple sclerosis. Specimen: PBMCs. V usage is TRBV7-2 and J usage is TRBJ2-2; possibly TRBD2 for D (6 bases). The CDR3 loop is CASSRREVGELFF. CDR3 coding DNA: TGTGCCAGCAGCCGCAGGGAGGTCGGGGAGCTGTTTTTT.